The 10 T cell receptor beta chains given below trace back to one sample, sequenced in a study of T cell responses to AZD1222 COVID-19 vaccine. Some clones are missing from TCRdb's copy, which holds only in-frame ones; the method was immunoSEQ multiplex PCR. The sample has about 88,000 clones, around 90% seen once; the top ten hold 2.4%. This sample comprised peripheral blood, obtained on day 0 of AZD1222 vaccination. The receptors originated from an adult in good health.

The genes are TRBV10-3 and TRBJ1-1, with 7 bases fitting TRBD1. The CDR3 extends over 15 amino acids. V trimming: 6 bases; J trimming: 1 base; junction bases outside the gene matches: 8. The V gene's germline CDR1 is ENHRY and CDR2 SYGVKD. CDR3 nucleotide sequence: TGTGCCATCAGGAATTTCGGGACAGAGAACACTGAAGCTTTCTTT. The encoded protein is CAIRNFGTENTEAFF.

The rearrangement joins TRBV6-2 or TRBV6-3 to TRBJ1-5, with 8 bases fitting TRBD1. This CDR3 has 14 amino acids. Looked up from germline, CDR1 is MNHEY and CDR2 is SVGEGT. The J segment lost 5 bases and the V segment lost 4 bases, leaving 4 bases of the junction unmatched. The CDR3 DNA reads TGTGCCAGCAGTTTCGGACAGGGAGATCAGCCCCAGCATTTT. Translating gives CASSFGQGDQPQHF.

The chain couples TRBV2 to TRBJ1-2, with TRBD1 as a possible D gene (6 bases). Trimming stripped 2 bases from V and 4 bases from J, with 8 bases between. Germline lookup yields CDR1 SNHLY and CDR2 FYNNEI. CDR3 size: 13 residues. The CDR3 protein is CASSEPGVYGYTF. In DNA, the CDR3 is TGTGCCAGCAGTGAACCAGGGGTCTATGGCTACACCTTC.

J is TRBJ1-3 and V is TRBV5-6; D uncertain. Germline CDR1 and CDR2: SGHDT and YYEEEE. Trimming took off 1 base at V and 4 bases at J, with 9 bases between the two ends. The CDR3 length is 14 residues. The CDR3 DNA reads as TGTGCCAGCAGCTTGACCCTATCAGGAAACACCATATATTTT. Translating it yields CASSLTLSGNTIYF.

The CDR3 DNA sequence: TGTGCCAGCAGCGTAGATACAGGGAACTATGGAAACACCATATATTTT. Translation gives CASSVDTGNYGNTIYF. The V call is TRBV9, the J call TRBJ1-3; tentative D call: TRBD1 (6 bases). The CDR3 spans 16 residues. V dropped 0 bases and J dropped 3 bases, with 13 bases sitting between them. Germline V lookup: CDR1 SGDLS, CDR2 YYNGEE.

In this sample, this clone turned up once. The chain couples TRBV6-2 or TRBV6-3 to TRBJ2-2; D is possibly TRBD2 (5 bases). There are 14 residues in the CDR3. Per the germline V gene, CDR1 is MNHEY and CDR2 is SVGEGT. V lost 4 bases and J lost 1, with 7 bases in between. The CDR3 bases are TGTGCCAGCAGTTGGAGCGGGAACACCGGGGAGCTGTTTTTT. Its translation is CASSWSGNTGELFF.

The chain joins TRBV6-2 or TRBV6-3 to TRBJ2-1; D is undetermined. The CDR3 consists of 14 residues. V dropped 2 bases and J dropped 3 bases, with 8 bases sitting between them. Germline V gene lookup returns CDR1 MNHEY and CDR2 SVGEGT. CDR3 region: CASSYRVIYNEQFF. The DNA of the CDR3 is TGTGCCAGCAGTTACAGGGTGATCTACAATGAGCAGTTCTTC.

This chain links TRBV7-2 with TRBJ1-5; 7 nucleotides align to TRBD1. Looked up from germline, CDR1 is SGHTA and CDR2 is FQGNSA. The CDR3 is 13 amino acids. With 5 bases clipped from V and 5 bases from J, the junction kept 3 bases outside the gene matches. The CDR3 DNA sequence: TGTGCCAGCAGCGCGGACAGGCATCAGCCCCAGCATTTT. Encoded protein: CASSADRHQPQHF.

The rearrangement links TRBV28 to TRBJ2-3, with a weak D call TRBD1 (6 bases). The CDR3 extends over 13 amino acids. Germline CDR1 is MDHEN and CDR2 is SYDVKM. The ends were cut back, 2 bases at V and 6 bases at J, with 9 bases in the middle. For the CDR3, the DNA is TGTGCCAGCAGTTTACAGGGGACCGATACGCAGTATTTT. Translation gives CASSLQGTDTQYF.

The chain is built from TRBV3-1 (or the pseudogene TRBV3-2) and TRBJ2-7, with D hard to call. The CDR3 totals 12 residues. V was cut by 4 bases and J by 3 bases, with 7 bases left in between. Germline V gene data show CDR1 as LGHDT and CDR2 as YNNKEL (reference sequence). In DNA form, the CDR3 reads TGTGCCAGCAGCCGTACAGACTACGAGCAGTACTTC. It yields the protein CASSRTDYEQYF.